One sample yielded the 30 T cell receptor beta chains listed below, sequenced in a study of T cells in Graves' hyperthyroidism and ophthalmopathy. The investigators amplified TCR beta CDR3 regions from RNA transcripts. Primed by the HTBI set, a first-round RT-PCR was run on the TCR CDR3. Each CDR3 protein is one row after TCRdb ran MiXCR on the multiplex PCR reads. The sample records 250,000 to 400,000 distinct CDR3 sequences, about 13% being singletons. Input material: blood. The receptors shown here come from a woman aged 35 to 49 with Graves' ophthalmopathy.

This chain uses TRBV3-1 with TRBJ1-1, with D unclear. V was trimmed by 6 bases and J by 7 bases, leaving 9 bases between them. The CDR3 loop spans 11 amino acids. Germline V gene lookup returns CDR1 LGHDT and CDR2 YNNKEL (reference sequence). The CDR3 loop is CASSSVNEAFF. The CDR3, as DNA: TGTGCCAGCAGTTCCGTGAATGAAGCTTTCTTT.

In its sample, this clonotype was seen many times. V gene TRBV7-8 combines with J gene TRBJ2-3; D is possibly TRBD1 or TRBD2 (5 bases each). Trimming stripped 4 bases from V and 2 bases from J, with 13 bases between. The germline CDR1 and CDR2 sequences are SGHVS and FQNEAQ. The CDR3 loop spans 15 amino acids. CDR3 residues: CASSSPGRDTDTQYF. The DNA of the CDR3 is TGTGCCAGCAGCTCCCCGGGGCGCGACACAGATACGCAGTATTTT.

This chain uses TRBV6-1 with TRBJ2-5, with D unclear. Between the trimmed V and J ends, which lost 3 bases and 10 bases, there was a span of 9 bases. The CDR3 sequence is 11 residues long. Germline loops: CDR1 MNHNS, CDR2 SASEGT. CDR3 nucleotide sequence: TGTGCCAGCAGTGAGCTTTCAGGCCAGTACTTC. This encodes CASSELSGQYF.

Only a few counts were recorded for this clonotype. CDR3 DNA sequence: TGTGCCACCAGTGGGCTAGCGGGAGTCAGCGGGGAGCTGTTTTTT. It yields the protein CATSGLAGVSGELFF. J is TRBJ2-2 and V is TRBV24-1, with 10 bases lining up with TRBD2. The germline V gene has CDR1 KGHDR and CDR2 SFDVKD. V lost 5 bases and J lost 7; bases outside the gene matches: 6. The CDR3 totals 15 residues.

This chain joins TRBV6-2 or TRBV6-3 and TRBJ2-7, with 9 nucleotides matching TRBD2. The J segment lost 2 bases and the V segment lost 6 bases, leaving 5 bases of the junction unmatched. The CDR3 runs 14 residues. Germline CDR1 is MNHEY and CDR2 is SVGEGT. Written as DNA, the CDR3 is TGTGCCAGCAGAAGGACTAGCGAAGCCTACGAGCAGTACTTC. It translates to CASRRTSEAYEQYF.

The V gene is TRBV12-3 or TRBV12-4, the J gene TRBJ2-3; D is unclear. V gave up 8 bases and J gave up 0 bases, with 18 bases separating them. The CDR3 runs to 16 residues. DNA of the CDR3: TGTGCCAGCTCACCATCCCTCCCTTCTAGCACAGATACGCAGTATTTT. Encoded protein: CASSPSLPSSTDTQYF.

This clonotype showed up many times. The chain has TRBV6-2 or TRBV6-3 and TRBJ2-6, with no clear D. The ends were cut back, 4 bases at V and 0 bases at J, with 19 bases in the middle. This CDR3 has 19 residues. Germline V gives CDR1 MNHEY, CDR2 SVGEGT. The CDR3 region has the DNA TGTGCCAGCAGTTTTTACGGACGGCGCCTTTCCTCTGGGGCCAACGTCCTGACTTTC. Translated, it gives CASSFYGRRLSSGANVLTF.

This clonotype occurred many times. V usage is TRBV7-9 and J usage is TRBJ2-7; no clear D gene. The germline V gene has CDR1 SEHNR and CDR2 FQNEAQ (reference sequence). V was clipped by 3 bases and J by 6 bases, with 12 bases between them. This CDR3 region has 13 residues. The CDR3 sequence: CASSLGQSSEQYF. In DNA form, the CDR3 reads TGTGCCAGCAGCTTGGGTCAGAGTAGCGAGCAGTACTTC.

The rearrangement links TRBV7-9 to TRBJ1-5; D possibly corresponds to TRBD1 (6 bases). The germline V gene has CDR1 SEHNR and CDR2 FQNEAQ (reference sequence). The ends were cut back, 8 bases at V and 4 bases at J, with 15 bases in the middle. This CDR3 contains 14 residues. The CDR3: CASAEGGGNQPQHF. CDR3 sequence (DNA): TGTGCCAGCGCCGAGGGGGGGGGAAATCAGCCCCAGCATTTT.

This clonotype was seen repeatedly, ten times or more. V is TRBV12-3 or TRBV12-4 and J is TRBJ1-1; D is unclear. V was trimmed by 6 bases and J by 0 bases, leaving 8 bases between them. This CDR3 has 13 residues. The CDR3 bases are TGTGCCAGCAGGTTGCTGTTGAACACTGAAGCTTTCTTT. Its protein product is CASRLLLNTEAFF.

This clonotype was counted between two and nine times. The chain links TRBV10-3 to TRBJ2-2; 10 positions match TRBD2. V shed 2 bases and J 6 bases; nucleotides not matched to a gene: 9. CDR3 length equals 17 residues. Germline loops: CDR1 ENHRY, CDR2 SYGVKD. The CDR3 loop reads CAISETGAGGGSGELFF. DNA of the CDR3: TGTGCCATCAGTGAGACGGGAGCGGGAGGGGGCTCCGGGGAGCTGTTTTTT.

This clonotype was counted ten times or more. The chain joins TRBV6-1 to TRBJ2-7; 8 bases are a match to TRBD1. This CDR3 spans 14 amino acids. With V trimmed by 8 bases and J by 5 bases, 11 bases remained unmatched. Germline V gene sequence: CDR1 MNHNS, CDR2 SASEGT. The CDR3 nucleotides are TGTGCCAGCGAGGAGACAGGGGAAAAGAACGAGCAGTACTTC. Translated, it gives CASEETGEKNEQYF.

This clonotype was counted ten times or more. The chain combines TRBV6-5 with TRBJ2-7; possible D gene TRBD2, 6 bases. Germline loops: CDR1 MNHEY, CDR2 SVGAGI. The V end was cut by 2 bases, the J end by 4 bases, with 15 bases between. The CDR3 length is 15 residues. The CDR3 protein is CASSYGAGHSYEQYF. In nucleotides, the CDR3 is TGTGCCAGCAGTTACGGAGCGGGCCATTCGTACGAGCAGTACTTC.

CDR3 nucleotide sequence: TGTGCCAGCAGTCCCGGGACAGGGGGCTTTGGGGCCAACGTCCTGACTTTC. This translates into CASSPGTGGFGANVLTF. The chain links TRBV12-3 or TRBV12-4 to TRBJ2-6; 12 nucleotides line up with TRBD1. This CDR3 contains 17 residues. Trimming cost V 5 bases and J 3 bases; bases outside gene matches: 5.

In this sample, this clonotype turned up a few times. The J gene is TRBJ2-5, the V gene TRBV24-1, with no clear D. Germline V gene data show CDR1 as KGHDR and CDR2 as SFDVKD. The V and J ends lost 5 bases and 5 bases respectively, with 2 bases between them. The CDR3 totals 10 residues. CDR3 amino acids: CATSAETQYF. CDR3 in DNA: TGTGCCACCAGTGCGGAGACCCAGTACTTC.

This clonotype was found a few times. One end of the junction varies from germline; a read error may be responsible. The gene calls are TRBV4-1 and TRBJ2-1; 8 nucleotides align to TRBD2. The germline CDR1 and CDR2 sequences are MGHRA and YSYEKL. The CDR3 is 14 amino acids. CDR3 in amino acids: CASSPREGGNGQFF. The CDR3 nucleotides are TGCGCCAGCAGCCCCCGGGAGGGGGGCAATGGGCAGTTCTTC.

A note on this clonotype: A much larger clone sits a single nucleotide away, making a read error possible. This chain uses TRBV12-3 or TRBV12-4 with TRBJ2-3, with TRBD2 matching 15 bases. This CDR3 spans 17 amino acids. DNA for the CDR3: TGTGCCAGCAGCCGGACTAGCGGGAGGGCCAGAGCGTATACGCGGTATTTT. It specifies CASSRTSGRARAYTRYF.

This clonotype has only a few counts. The V gene is TRBV11-2, the J gene TRBJ1-3, with D perhaps TRBD1 (5 bases). Trimming cost V 5 bases and J 0 bases, with 11 bases left between them. Germline loops: CDR1 SGHAT, CDR2 FQNNGV. The CDR3 is 15 residues long. The CDR3 reads CASSPGLSSGNTIYF. The CDR3 DNA follows: TGTGCCAGCAGCCCGGGACTGAGCTCTGGAAACACCATATATTTT.

This clonotype was seen more than once but under ten times. The rearrangement uses TRBV12-3 or TRBV12-4 and TRBJ1-2; D gene uncertain. There are 13 residues in the CDR3. Trimming pared 7 bases from V and 4 bases from J, leaving 13 bases between. The CDR3 region is CASNPGRLYGYTF. The CDR3, as DNA: TGTGCCAGCAACCCCGGGAGGCTCTATGGCTACACCTTC.

V is TRBV5-8 and J is TRBJ1-2; maybe TRBD1 (6 bases). The CDR3 is made up of 16 amino acids. The ends were cut back, 0 bases at V and 4 bases at J, with 16 bases in the middle. Per germline, CDR1 SGHTS and CDR2 YDEGEE. CDR3 region: CASSLGDNHNLYGYTF. CDR3 in DNA: TGTGCCAGCAGCTTGGGGGACAACCACAACCTCTATGGCTACACCTTC.

V is TRBV3-1 and J is TRBJ1-4; a possible D gene is TRBD1 (5 bases). Looked up from germline, CDR1 is LGHDT and CDR2 is YNNKEL (reference sequence). CDR3 length: 17 residues. Trimming removed 3 bases from V and 8 bases from J, with 22 bases in between. The CDR3 bases are TGTGCCAGCAGCCAGAAAAGGATTGGGGGATTTGACGAAAAACTGTTTTTT. Protein sequence: CASSQKRIGGFDEKLFF.

This rearrangement joins TRBV7-2 to TRBJ2-5; TRBD1 matches at 8 bases. This CDR3 comprises 13 residues. The ends lost 7 bases at V and 4 bases at J; junction bases unmatched: 5. From germline, CDR1 is SGHTA and CDR2 FQGNSA. CDR3 DNA: TGTGCCAGCACCCAGGGGGCCGTAGAGACCCAGTACTTC. Amino acid sequence: CASTQGAVETQYF.

Remarks on this clonotype: Possible read error: a much larger clone is one base away. This sequence joins TRBV29-1 and TRBJ2-3; D might be TRBD1 or TRBD2, each matching 6 bases. Germline CDR1 is SQVTM and CDR2 is ANQGSEA. This CDR3 spans 14 amino acids. CDR3 amino acids: CSVQGQRLEGGQYF. The CDR3 bases are TGCAGTGTACAGGGACAAAGACTAGAGGGGGGGCAGTATTTT.

Many counts were recorded for this clonotype. The chain is built from TRBV20-1 and TRBJ2-3; 11 bases align to TRBD1. V was clipped by 2 bases and J by 2 bases; unmatched bases: 3. Germline V gene data show CDR1 as DFQATT and CDR2 as SNEGSKA (reference sequence). CDR3 length: 15 residues. CDR3 residues: CSARPDRGLTDTQYF. CDR3 nucleotides: TGCAGTGCTAGACCGGACAGGGGGCTCACAGATACGCAGTATTTT.

A few counts support this clonotype. V gene TRBV6-1 combines with J gene TRBJ2-5, with D possibly being TRBD1 (6 bases). The CDR3 is 14 residues long. CDR1 is MNHNS, CDR2 SASEGT, per germline. V lost 5 bases, J lost 0 bases, and 10 bases lay in between. CDR3 sequence (DNA): TGTGCCAGCAGTCGCGACAGGAACCAAGAGACCCAGTACTTC. The encoded protein is CASSRDRNQETQYF.

This clonotype was counted at least ten times. The chain recombines TRBV2 with TRBJ2-5; 7 bases agree with TRBD2. The germline CDR1 and CDR2 sequences are SNHLY and FYNNEI. The V and J ends lost 0 bases and 4 bases, in that order; junction bases with no gene match: 5. The CDR3 runs 15 residues. In DNA form, the CDR3 reads TGTGCCAGCAGTGAAGCGAGGACTAGTGGAGAGACCCAGTACTTC. It yields the protein CASSEARTSGETQYF.

Comments on this clonotype: Possible read error: a much larger clone is one base away. The gene calls are TRBV6-2 or TRBV6-3 and TRBJ2-2; 9 bases agree with TRBD1. The CDR3 is 14 amino acids. Germline V gives CDR1 MNHEY, CDR2 SVGEGT. CDR3 residues: CASSYDRGTGKLFF. The CDR3 DNA reads TGTGCCAGCAGTTACGACAGGGGGACCGGGAAGCTGTTTTTT.

This clonotype was seen only a few times. The genes are TRBV7-9 and TRBJ1-2; D is perhaps TRBD1 (6 bases). This CDR3 has 14 amino acids. V was clipped by 5 bases and J by 1 base, with 11 bases between them. Germline CDR1 reads SEHNR; CDR2 reads FQNEAQ (reference sequence). The DNA of the CDR3 is TGTGCCAGCAGCCTGCTGGACAGTAACTATGGCTACACCTTC. It codes for CASSLLDSNYGYTF.

This clonotype has a handful of counts. The chain is built from TRBV14 and TRBJ2-5, with 10 nucleotides matching TRBD1. The CDR3 is 16 amino acids. The germline gives CDR1 SGHDN, CDR2 FVKESK. Trimming took 3 bases from V and 4 from J; bases not matched to a gene: 8. CDR3 coding DNA: TGTGCCAGCAGCCAGGCCGGGACAGGGGTCCGAGAGACCCAGTACTTC. Protein sequence: CASSQAGTGVRETQYF.

This clonotype showed up many times. The chain joins TRBV28 to TRBJ1-1; possibly TRBD1 for D (6 bases). Trimming left V 6 bases short and J 1 base short, with 15 bases between. Germline V gene sequence: CDR1 MDHEN, CDR2 SYDVKM. The CDR3 has 15 amino acids. The CDR3 region has the DNA TGTGCCAGCAGCCCACCGGGGGACAAGAACACTGAAGCTTTCTTT. Its translation: CASSPPGDKNTEAFF.